Following are 18 T cell receptor beta chains from one sample sequenced in a study of PD-1 blockade in classical Hodgkin lymphoma. Only in-frame clones appear in the TCRdb table, and some are missing; sequencing was by immunoSEQ multiplex PCR. The table includes about 20,000 clones, roughly 84% detected once. Time point reported: cycle 4 day 1 (C4D1), after 6 weeks of nivolumab. No patient escaped relapse after autologous stem cell transplantation, and brentuximab vedotin exposure varied. Thawed PBMCs underwent magnetic negative selection to obtain purified CD8+ T cells. Specimen: CD8+ T cells from blood, collected before the fourth cycle of nivolumab. These receptors came from a human donor with classical Hodgkin lymphoma.

V is TRBV5-6 and J is TRBJ2-3; 12 positions match TRBD2. The germline gives CDR1 SGHDT, CDR2 YYEEEE. This CDR3 spans 16 amino acids. Germline trimming cut 3 bases from V and 7 bases from J; bases unmatched to any gene: 9. The CDR3 sequence: CASSWSSGGVPHTQYF. The CDR3 DNA reads TGTGCCAGCAGCTGGTCTAGCGGGGGGGTTCCGCATACGCAGTATTTT.

The V call is TRBV7-6, the J call TRBJ1-2; possibly TRBD1 for D (5 bases). This CDR3 region has 17 residues. Germline lookup yields CDR1 SGHVS and CDR2 FNYEAQ. V lost 1 base and J lost 3, with 18 bases in between. The DNA of the CDR3 is TGTGCCAGCAGCTTAGTCGGCGGGGGGAGGGACGACTATGGCTACACCTTC. Translating gives CASSLVGGGRDDYGYTF.

The rearrangement uses TRBV6-5 and TRBJ2-5, with TRBD1 identical over 7 bases. The CDR3 consists of 16 residues. From germline, CDR1 is MNHEY and CDR2 SVGAGI. Trimming took 7 bases from V and 4 from J; bases not matched to a gene: 15. Here the CDR3 reads CASTYSIEGARETQYF. DNA of the CDR3: TGTGCCAGCACCTACTCCATTGAGGGGGCGCGAGAGACCCAGTACTTC.

This rearrangement joins TRBV2 to TRBJ2-2; the match to TRBD1 covers 8 bases. The trim removed 0 bases at V and 7 bases at J, leaving 7 bases unmatched. The CDR3 extends over 16 amino acids. Germline CDR1 SNHLY, CDR2 FYNNEI. CDR3 region: CASSEAEDRVGGELFF. The CDR3 region has the DNA TGTGCCAGCAGTGAAGCCGAGGACAGGGTCGGCGGGGAGCTGTTTTTT.

The J gene is TRBJ1-2, the V gene TRBV28; the D is unclear. The germline V gene has CDR1 MDHEN and CDR2 SYDVKM. This CDR3 comprises 14 residues. With 7 bases removed from V and 7 bases from J, the gap between germline ends came to 19 bases. The CDR3 reads CASTLGPAHTGYTF. The CDR3 DNA follows: TGTGCCAGCACCTTAGGACCGGCTCATACTGGCTACACCTTC.

The chain couples TRBV7-9 to TRBJ1-1; TRBD1 matches 9 bases. With 1 base clipped from V and 4 bases from J, the junction kept 13 bases outside the gene matches. This CDR3 comprises 18 residues. The germline CDR1 and CDR2 sequences are SEHNR and FQNEAQ (reference sequence). CDR3: CASSLVIELGDRATEAFF. Here the CDR3 DNA reads TGTGCCAGCAGCTTAGTAATTGAATTGGGGGACAGGGCCACTGAAGCTTTCTTT.

The genes are TRBV6-6 and TRBJ2-3; the D is unclear. The CDR3 is made up of 15 amino acids. The V gene's germline CDR1 is MNHNY and CDR2 SVGAGI (reference sequence). With 2 bases removed from V and 0 bases from J, the gap between germline ends came to 9 bases. The CDR3 DNA follows: TGTGCCAGCAGTTACGCGGTGGACAGCACAGATACGCAGTATTTT. Translated, it gives CASSYAVDSTDTQYF.

The V call is TRBV25-1, the J call TRBJ2-3, with TRBD2 identical over 9 bases. The germline V gene has CDR1 MGHDK and CDR2 SYGVNS. V lost 8 bases to trimming and J lost 4 bases; unmatched junction nucleotides: 4. The CDR3 is made up of 13 amino acids. This chain's CDR3 is CASSGLAPDTQYF. The CDR3 coding sequence is TGTGCCAGCTCGGGACTAGCCCCAGATACGCAGTATTTT. The variable domain in full, completed from reference TRBV25-1 and TRBJ2-3, reads EADIYQTPRYLVIGTGKKITLECSQTMGHDKMYWYQQDPGMELHLIHYSYGVNSTEKGDLSSESTVSRIRTEHFPLTLESARPSHTSQYLCASSGLAPDTQYFGPGTRLTVL.

The chain joins TRBV4-2 to TRBJ2-1; the match to TRBD2 covers 7 bases. Germline CDR1 and CDR2: LGHNA and YNFKEQ. After removal of 0 bases from V and 2 bases from J, the junction contained 10 bases not matched to a gene. The CDR3 spans 18 residues. CDR3: CASSQEDVAGVTYNEQFF. DNA of the CDR3: TGTGCCAGCAGCCAAGAGGACGTGGCGGGGGTAACCTACAATGAGCAGTTCTTC.

The chain uses TRBV30 and TRBJ1-1; unclear D gene. Germline lookup yields CDR1 GTSNPN and CDR2 SVGIG (reference sequence). The CDR3 has 13 amino acids. V lost 3 bases to trimming and J lost 3 bases, with 11 bases between them. The CDR3 DNA sequence: TGTGCCTGGAGAAAGGGTGACTACACTGAAGCTTTCTTT. Protein product: CAWRKGDYTEAFF. Together with reference TRBV30 and TRBJ1-1, the CDR3 gives the full variable domain: SQTIHQWPATLVQPVGSPLSLECTVEGTSNPNLYWYRQAAGRGLQLLFYSVGIGQISSEVPQNLSASRPQDRQFILSSKKLLLSDSGFYLCAWRKGDYTEAFFGQGTRLTVV.

This clone was seen once. The rearrangement uses TRBV9 and TRBJ2-1, with 10 bases aligning to TRBD1. The germline CDR1 and CDR2 sequences are SGDLS and YYNGEE. Trimming took 2 bases from V and 7 from J; bases not matched to a gene: 6. This CDR3 contains 15 residues. CDR3 DNA sequence: TGTGCCAGCAGCGTGAGCGGGACAGGGGAGAATGAGCAGTTCTTC. This encodes CASSVSGTGENEQFF.

V and J are TRBV4-2 and TRBJ1-2; 9 bases fit TRBD1. Germline-derived CDR1 and CDR2 are LGHNA and YNFKEQ. The CDR3 runs to 16 residues. With V trimmed by 0 bases and J by 6 bases, 8 bases remained unmatched. In nucleotides, the CDR3 is TGTGCCAGCAGCCAAGAGTGGGGACAGGGTTACGATGGCTACACCTTC. Protein: CASSQEWGQGYDGYTF.

V gene TRBV7-9 combines with J gene TRBJ1-1; TRBD1 matches 7 bases. The CDR3 extends over 15 amino acids. V gave up 6 bases and J gave up 3 bases; unmatched junction bases: 10. Germline CDR1 SEHNR, CDR2 FQNEAQ (reference sequence). The CDR3 region is CASSHVQGEDTEAFF. The CDR3, as DNA: TGTGCCAGCAGTCACGTTCAGGGGGAGGACACTGAAGCTTTCTTT.

The V gene is TRBV6-5, the J gene TRBJ2-2; 8 nucleotides agree with TRBD1. The CDR3 is 15 amino acids. V lost 2 bases to trimming and J lost 4 bases; unmatched junction nucleotides: 3. In germline, CDR1 is MNHEY, CDR2 SVGAGI. The CDR3 DNA sequence: TGTGCCAGCAGTTACGCAGGGGGCTTCACCGGGGAGCTGTTTTTT. Translating gives CASSYAGGFTGELFF.

CDR3 in amino acids: CASSFKGGNTEAFF. The CDR3 coding sequence is TGTGCCAGCAGTTTTAAAGGGGGAAACACTGAAGCTTTCTTT. The chain carries TRBV27 and TRBJ1-1; D might be TRBD1 (6 bases). Trimming shortened V by 3 bases and J by 2 bases, and 10 bases separated the two germline ends. Germline values: CDR1 MNHEY, CDR2 SMNVEV (reference sequence). There are 14 residues in the CDR3.

The CDR3 here is CASSLNRHVQETQYF. CDR3 nucleotide sequence: TGTGCCAGCAGCTTAAACCGGCACGTACAAGAGACCCAGTACTTC. This rearrangement joins TRBV5-7 to TRBJ2-5; no definite D call. TRBV5-7 is labeled an ORF, and its function is uncertain. Between the trimmed V and J ends, which lost 2 bases and 2 bases, there was a span of 13 bases. The CDR3 has 15 residues.

The chain carries TRBV4-2 and TRBJ1-3; no firm D call. CDR1 LGHNA and CDR2 YNFKEQ come from the germline V gene. V was cut by 0 bases and J by 9 bases, with 15 bases left in between. The CDR3 is 15 residues long. CDR3 nucleotide sequence: TGTGCCAGCAGCCAAGAGCAGGCAGACGTTCTCACCATATATTTT. Protein: CASSQEQADVLTIYF.

This clone was detected once. The CDR3 sequence is CASSLRTGSGELFF. The CDR3 DNA is TGTGCCAGCAGCTTACGGACAGGGTCCGGGGAGCTGTTTTTT. The V and J genes are TRBV7-6 and TRBJ2-2; TRBD1 matches 8 bases. Germline trimming cut 2 bases from V and 6 bases from J; bases unmatched to any gene: 2. This CDR3 region has 14 residues. CDR1 and CDR2 (germline): SGHVS, FNYEAQ.